The rows below give T cell receptor beta chains drawn from one sample of a study of PD-1 blockade in classical Hodgkin lymphoma. Measured with immunoSEQ multiplex PCR; TCRdb has only the in-frame clones, and not every one. The sample carries about 35,000 clones, roughly 90% recorded once. The starting material was CD4+ T cells from blood, obtained at baseline. The receptors come from a human donor with classical Hodgkin lymphoma. CDR3s include the opening cysteine and the closing phenylalanine or tryptophan. The order of the fields is clone size, V gene, J gene, D gene, CDR3 protein, CDR3 DNA. A D gene is named only where the DNA matches it firmly. Only some rows state a clone size, as once, few, many or a class for expanded clones.

>.|TRBV5-1|TRBJ2-3|TRBD2
CASSLELAGGGDTQYF
TGCGCCAGCAGCTTGGAACTAGCGGGAGGAGGAGATACGCAGTATTTT
>.|TRBV19|TRBJ1-2|.
CASRSGGADYGYTF
TGTGCCAGTAGGTCGGGGGGCGCCGACTATGGCTACACCTTC
>.|TRBV7-9|TRBJ2-3|TRBD2
CASSLKPGGTHGPDTQYF
TGTGCCAGCAGCTTAAAGCCGGGGGGGACTCACGGACCAGATACGCAGTATTTT
>few|TRBV2|TRBJ1-1|.
CASNFLIPGTEAFF
TGTGCCAGCAATTTCCTCATCCCTGGCACTGAAGCTTTCTTT
>.|TRBV7-3|TRBJ2-2|TRBD2
CASSFLAGANTGELFF
TGTGCCAGCAGCTTTCTAGCGGGAGCGAACACCGGGGAGCTGTTTTTT
>.|TRBV2|TRBJ2-7|TRBD2
CASRLLAGGTYEQYF
TGTGCCAGCAGGCTTCTAGCGGGAGGTACCTACGAGCAGTACTTC
>.|TRBV7-3|TRBJ1-1|TRBD1
CASSLQGAETEAFF
TGTGCCAGCAGCTTACAGGGGGCAGAGACTGAAGCTTTCTTT
>.|TRBV27|TRBJ2-2|TRBD2
CASSPGLADLTGELFF
TGTGCCAGCAGTCCGGGACTAGCGGACCTCACCGGGGAGCTGTTTTTT
>.|TRBV19|TRBJ1-3|TRBD1
CATGQGAGNTIYF
TGTGCCACGGGACAGGGGGCTGGAAACACCATATATTTT
>.|TRBV7-6|TRBJ2-1|.
CASSSKALGTNEQFF
TGTGCCAGCAGCTCCAAGGCACTCGGGACGAATGAGCAGTTCTTC